This TCR beta chain originates from a study of blood T cells in healthy people across ages. General observations from the study: Roughly linear declines in TCR beta diversity per million T cells occurred with age. Naive CD4+ cell counts and diversity both ran higher in long-lived than in aged donors.

A remark on this clonotype: The antigen is not known.

Germline values: CDR1 MGHRA, CDR2 YSYEKL. Trimming took 6 bases from V and 2 from J; bases not matched to a gene: 11. This CDR3 is 17 amino acids long. Together with a sample-barcoded 5' primer, a J-beta primer mix was included in a second PCR lasting about 6 to 11 cycles. Each CDR3 protein is one row after TCRdb ran MiXCR on the 5' RACE reads. Of approximately 1,700,000 distinct CDR3 sequences listed, roughly two fifths are singletons. This sequence was found in a human donor in good health. This sequence joins TRBV4-1 and TRBJ1-5; 9 nucleotides align to TRBD1. The material sequenced was blood. The CDR3 reads CASSPRPGQGRNQPQHF. DNA for the CDR3: TGCGCCAGCAGTCCGAGACCGGGACAGGGTCGCAATCAGCCCCAGCATTTT.